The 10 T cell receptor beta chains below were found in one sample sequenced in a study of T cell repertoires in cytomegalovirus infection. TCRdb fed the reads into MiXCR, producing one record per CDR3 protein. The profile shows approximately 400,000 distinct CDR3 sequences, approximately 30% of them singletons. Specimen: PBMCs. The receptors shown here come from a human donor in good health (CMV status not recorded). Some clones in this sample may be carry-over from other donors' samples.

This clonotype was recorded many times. CDR3 residues: CASSLTQRQFNTEAFF. For the CDR3, the DNA is TGTGCCAGCAGCCTAACCCAAAGACAGTTTAACACTGAAGCTTTCTTT. V and J are TRBV7-2 and TRBJ1-1; the D gene is possibly TRBD1 (5 bases). Germline CDR1 reads SGHTA; CDR2 reads FQGNSA. CDR3 size: 16 residues. The ends were cut back, 5 bases at V and 2 bases at J, with 18 bases in the middle.

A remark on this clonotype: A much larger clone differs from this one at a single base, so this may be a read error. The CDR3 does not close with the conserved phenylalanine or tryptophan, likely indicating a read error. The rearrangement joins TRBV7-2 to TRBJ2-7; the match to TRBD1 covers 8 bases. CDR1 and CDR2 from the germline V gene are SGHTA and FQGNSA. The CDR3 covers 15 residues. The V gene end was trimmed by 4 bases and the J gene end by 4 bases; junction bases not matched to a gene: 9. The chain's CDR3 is CASSSAPGGAYEQYL. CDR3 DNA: TGTGCCAGCAGCTCAGCCCCAGGGGGCGCGTACGAGCAGTACTTA.

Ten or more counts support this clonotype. The CDR3 region is CASSLALTGADTQYF. As DNA, the CDR3 is TGTGCCAGCAGCTTAGCCCTAACAGGGGCAGATACGCAGTATTTT. The chain uses TRBV7-2 and TRBJ2-3; 7 nucleotides line up with TRBD1. CDR3 length: 15 amino acids. Germline trimming cut 0 bases from V and 4 bases from J; bases unmatched to any gene: 4. Germline V gene lookup returns CDR1 SGHTA and CDR2 FQGNSA.

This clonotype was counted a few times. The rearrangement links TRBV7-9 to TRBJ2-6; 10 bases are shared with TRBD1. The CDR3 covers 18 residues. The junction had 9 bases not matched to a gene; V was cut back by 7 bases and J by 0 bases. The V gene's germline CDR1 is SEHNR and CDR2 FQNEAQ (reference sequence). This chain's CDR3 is CASTSGTGVSSGANVLTF. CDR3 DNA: TGTGCCAGCACTTCCGGGACAGGGGTTTCCTCTGGGGCCAACGTCCTGACTTTC. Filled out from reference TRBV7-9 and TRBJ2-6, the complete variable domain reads DTGVSQNPRHKITKRGQNVTFRCDPISEHNRLYWYRQTLGQGPEFLTYFQNEAQLEKSRLLSDRFSAERPKGSFSTLEIQRTEQGDSAMYLCASTSGTGVSSGANVLTFGAGSRLTVL.

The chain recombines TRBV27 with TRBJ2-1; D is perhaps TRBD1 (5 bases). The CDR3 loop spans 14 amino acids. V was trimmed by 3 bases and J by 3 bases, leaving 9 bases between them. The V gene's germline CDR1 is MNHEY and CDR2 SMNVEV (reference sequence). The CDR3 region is CASSLIQGYNEQFF. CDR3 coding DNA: TGTGCCAGCAGTTTGATTCAGGGCTACAATGAGCAGTTCTTC.

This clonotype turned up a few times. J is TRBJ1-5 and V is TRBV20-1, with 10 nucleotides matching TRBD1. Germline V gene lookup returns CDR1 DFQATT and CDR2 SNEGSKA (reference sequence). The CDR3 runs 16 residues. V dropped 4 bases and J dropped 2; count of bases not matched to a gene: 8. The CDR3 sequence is CSAIGQGGVGNQPQHF. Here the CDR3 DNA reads TGCAGTGCTATCGGACAGGGGGGAGTTGGCAATCAGCCCCAGCATTTT.

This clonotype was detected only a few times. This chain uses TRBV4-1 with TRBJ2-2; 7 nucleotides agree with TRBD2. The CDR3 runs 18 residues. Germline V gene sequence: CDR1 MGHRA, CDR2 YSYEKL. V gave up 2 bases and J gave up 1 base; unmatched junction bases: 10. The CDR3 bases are TGCGCCAGCAGCCAATGGGAAATTATAGCGGGGAACACCGGGGAGCTGTTTTTT. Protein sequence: CASSQWEIIAGNTGELFF.

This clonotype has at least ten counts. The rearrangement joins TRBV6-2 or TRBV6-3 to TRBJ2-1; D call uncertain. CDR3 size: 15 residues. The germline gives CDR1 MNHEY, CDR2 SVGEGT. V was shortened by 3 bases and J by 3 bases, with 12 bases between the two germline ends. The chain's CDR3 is CASSYRSPHYNEQFF. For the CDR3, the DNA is TGTGCCAGCAGTTATAGGTCCCCCCACTACAATGAGCAGTTCTTC.

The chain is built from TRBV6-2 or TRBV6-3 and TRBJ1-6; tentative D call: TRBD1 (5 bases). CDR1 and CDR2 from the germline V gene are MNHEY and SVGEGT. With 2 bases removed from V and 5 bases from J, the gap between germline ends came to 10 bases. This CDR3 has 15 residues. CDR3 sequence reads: CASSYAGVHNSPLHF. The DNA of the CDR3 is TGTGCCAGCAGTTACGCGGGGGTGCATAATTCACCCCTCCACTTT.

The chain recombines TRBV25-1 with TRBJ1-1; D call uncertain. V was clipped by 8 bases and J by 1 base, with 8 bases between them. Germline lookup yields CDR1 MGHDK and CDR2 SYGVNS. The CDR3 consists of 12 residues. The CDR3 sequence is CASRHPNTEAFF. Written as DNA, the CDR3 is TGTGCCAGCCGACACCCGAACACTGAAGCTTTCTTT. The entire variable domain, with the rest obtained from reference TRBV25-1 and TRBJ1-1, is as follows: EADIYQTPRYLVIGTGKKITLECSQTMGHDKMYWYQQDPGMELHLIHYSYGVNSTEKGDLSSESTVSRIRTEHFPLTLESARPSHTSQYLCASRHPNTEAFFGQGTRLTVV.